This TCR beta chain comes out of a study of cytomegalovirus exposure and HLA in healthy donors. V was shortened by 0 bases and J by 3 bases, with 10 bases between the two germline ends. Germline CDR1 and CDR2: SGHNT and YYREEE (reference sequence). CDR3 size: 15 residues. PCR used 60 Vbeta primers and 13 Jbeta primers. Sequencing was performed with immunoSEQ multiplex PCR; in TCRdb, only in-frame clones are kept and a portion is missing. The sample contains about 90,000 clones, around 78% of which appear only once. Sequencing input: PBMCs. The chain links TRBV5-4 to TRBJ1-3; a weak D match, TRBD1 (5 bases). The TCR was taken from a woman between 35 and 50 years old in good health and CMV-seropositive. The CDR3 DNA reads TGTGCCAGCAGCTTGGATGGGGCGTATGGAAACACCATATATTTT. Amino acid sequence: CASSLDGAYGNTIYF.